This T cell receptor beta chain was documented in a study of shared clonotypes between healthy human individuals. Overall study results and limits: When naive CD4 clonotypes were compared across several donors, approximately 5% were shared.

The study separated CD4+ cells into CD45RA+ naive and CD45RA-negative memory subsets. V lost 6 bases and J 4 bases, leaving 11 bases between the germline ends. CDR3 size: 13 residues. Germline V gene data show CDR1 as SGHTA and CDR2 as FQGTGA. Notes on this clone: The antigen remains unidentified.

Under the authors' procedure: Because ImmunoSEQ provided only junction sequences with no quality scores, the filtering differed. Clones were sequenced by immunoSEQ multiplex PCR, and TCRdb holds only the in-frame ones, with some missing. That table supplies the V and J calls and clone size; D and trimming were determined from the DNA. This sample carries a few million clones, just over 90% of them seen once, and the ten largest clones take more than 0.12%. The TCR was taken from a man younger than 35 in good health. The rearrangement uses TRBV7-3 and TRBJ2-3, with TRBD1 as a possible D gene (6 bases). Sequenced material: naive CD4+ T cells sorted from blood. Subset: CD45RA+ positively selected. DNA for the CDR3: TGTGCCAGCAGTTCACAGGGCCCAGATACGCAGTATTTT. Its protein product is CASSSQGPDTQYF.